This paragraph reports one TCR beta chain. What it binds is not known. This PCR relied on a set of 60 Vbeta primers and 13 Jbeta primers. Clones were sequenced by immunoSEQ multiplex PCR, and TCRdb holds only the in-frame ones, with some missing. The table records roughly 150,000 clones, about 80% of them present only once. The data belong to a study of cytomegalovirus exposure and HLA in healthy donors. Regarding the study as a whole: Highly shared variants forming one cluster were likely a sequencing artifact. As a later analysis revealed, most CMV-associated TCR beta chains appeared HLA-restricted. Under in vitro conditions, a few CMV-associated chains were confirmed as specific for CMV antigens. When analyzed later, a missense DCLRE1C variant was found to be linked to TCR beta V- and J-gene trimming.

CDR1 and CDR2 from the germline V gene are SGHAT and FQNNGV. Trimming removed 2 bases from V and 6 bases from J, with 13 bases in between. The CDR3 consists of 14 residues. The rearrangement links TRBV11-2 to TRBJ1-1, with D possibly matching TRBD1 (5 bases). The sample taken for sequencing was PBMCs. This sequence originates from a male donor in good health and CMV-seronegative. The CDR3 coding sequence is TGTGCCAGCAGCTTACCAGGGTTGGGCGCTGAAGCTTTCTTT. The encoded protein is CASSLPGLGAEAFF.